This is a list of T cell receptor beta chains from one sample in a study of somatic mutations in cytotoxic T cells in rheumatoid arthritis. Assay used: immunoSEQ multiplex PCR; TCRdb lists only in-frame clones, some missing. This table holds some 7,400 clones, 80% to 90% found once. The sequenced sample consisted of CD8+ T cells sorted from blood. These receptors were obtained from a woman aged 70-85 years with rheumatoid arthritis. CDR3s include the opening cysteine and the closing phenylalanine or tryptophan. Each record gives: V gene, J gene, clone size, D gene, CDR3 protein, CDR3 DNA. The D gene is left open where the match is weak. A clone size is listed for some rows: how often the clone was seen (once, few, many), or a class if it is expanded.

V gene: TRBV15; J gene: TRBJ2-6; clone size: -; D gene: TRBD1; CDR3 protein: CATSSGQGAYGANVLTF; CDR3 DNA: TGTGCCACCAGCAGCGGACAGGGGGCGTACGGGGCCAACGTCCTGACTTTC
V gene: TRBV4-2; J gene: TRBJ2-3; clone size: -; D gene: -; CDR3 protein: CASSQFRTADTQYF; CDR3 DNA: TGTGCCAGCAGCCAGTTTCGGACTGCCGATACGCAGTATTTT
V gene: TRBV5-1; J gene: TRBJ1-1; clone size: -; D gene: -; CDR3 protein: CASSLLSPGNTEAFF; CDR3 DNA: TGCGCCAGCAGCTTGCTGTCTCCCGGGAACACTGAAGCTTTCTTT
V gene: TRBV5-6; J gene: TRBJ2-4; clone size: few; D gene: -; CDR3 protein: CASSLEGAWDIQYF; CDR3 DNA: TGTGCCAGCAGCTTGGAAGGGGCCTGGGACATTCAGTACTTC
V gene: TRBV6-5; J gene: TRBJ2-2; clone size: -; D gene: -; CDR3 protein: CASSSDTGELFF; CDR3 DNA: TGTGCCAGCAGTTCTGACACCGGGGAGCTGTTTTTT
V gene: TRBV4-1; J gene: TRBJ2-5; clone size: -; D gene: -; CDR3 protein: CASSQDYGGETQYF; CDR3 DNA: TGCGCCAGCAGCCAAGATTATGGAGGGGAGACCCAGTACTTC
V gene: TRBV7-9; J gene: TRBJ1-2; clone size: -; D gene: TRBD1; CDR3 protein: CASSPTGVGYGYTF; CDR3 DNA: TGTGCCAGCAGCCCGACAGGGGTTGGGTATGGCTACACCTTC
V gene: TRBV7-6; J gene: TRBJ1-2; clone size: -; D gene: TRBD1; CDR3 protein: CASSLYRDSLLGYTF; CDR3 DNA: TGTGCCAGCAGCCTGTACCGGGACAGCCTTTTGGGCTACACCTTC
V gene: TRBV11-1; J gene: TRBJ1-3; clone size: -; D gene: -; CDR3 protein: CASSLTERALENTIYF; CDR3 DNA: TGTGCCAGCAGCTTGACGGAGCGAGCTCTGGAAAACACCATATATTTT
V gene: TRBV28; J gene: TRBJ2-5; clone size: once; D gene: TRBD1; CDR3 protein: CASSPGTGLTQYF; CDR3 DNA: TGTGCCAGCAGTCCCGGGACAGGCTTGACCCAGTACTTC
V gene: TRBV7-9; J gene: TRBJ1-2; clone size: -; D gene: -; CDR3 protein: CASSSPSYGYTF; CDR3 DNA: TGTGCCAGCAGCTCTCCTAGCTATGGCTACACCTTC
V gene: TRBV27; J gene: TRBJ2-2; clone size: -; D gene: TRBD1; CDR3 protein: CASSSTSGTGITGELFF; CDR3 DNA: TGTGCCAGCAGCTCAACCTCCGGGACAGGGATCACCGGGGAGCTGTTTTTT
V gene: TRBV9; J gene: TRBJ2-7; clone size: -; D gene: TRBD2; CDR3 protein: CASSVGASGGFYEQYF; CDR3 DNA: TGTGCCAGCAGCGTAGGCGCTAGCGGGGGCTTCTACGAGCAGTACTTC
V gene: TRBV5-6; J gene: TRBJ1-5; clone size: -; D gene: -; CDR3 protein: CASSLGTTSNQPQHF; CDR3 DNA: TGTGCCAGCAGCTTAGGGACAACTAGCAATCAGCCCCAGCATTTT
V gene: TRBV5-6; J gene: TRBJ2-5; clone size: -; D gene: TRBD1; CDR3 protein: CASSSGQAPQETQYF; CDR3 DNA: TGTGCCAGCAGCTCCGGACAGGCCCCCCAAGAGACCCAGTACTTC
V gene: TRBV27; J gene: TRBJ1-2; clone size: -; D gene: TRBD1; CDR3 protein: CASSSTPGQGVRYGYTF; CDR3 DNA: TGTGCCAGCAGTTCCACCCCGGGACAGGGAGTTAGGTATGGCTACACCTTC
V gene: TRBV29-1; J gene: TRBJ2-7; clone size: -; D gene: -; CDR3 protein: CSVVGTPSYEQYF; CDR3 DNA: TGCAGCGTTGTGGGGACTCCCTCCTACGAGCAGTACTTC
V gene: TRBV7-9; J gene: TRBJ2-3; clone size: -; D gene: -; CDR3 protein: CASSSGVDTQYF; CDR3 DNA: TGTGCCAGCAGCTCGGGGGTAGATACGCAGTATTTT
V gene: TRBV6-6; J gene: TRBJ1-1; clone size: -; D gene: -; CDR3 protein: CASSYLGRGEAFF; CDR3 DNA: TGTGCCAGCAGTTACCTCGGACGGGGTGAAGCTTTCTTT
V gene: TRBV20-1; J gene: TRBJ1-1; clone size: -; D gene: -; CDR3 protein: CSATTGEAFF; CDR3 DNA: TGCAGTGCCACGACAGGTGAAGCTTTCTTT
V gene: TRBV18; J gene: TRBJ2-3; clone size: -; D gene: TRBD2; CDR3 protein: CASSPGGTSVADTQYF; CDR3 DNA: TGTGCCAGCTCACCTGGCGGGACTAGCGTGGCAGATACGCAGTATTTT
V gene: TRBV6-6; J gene: TRBJ1-1; clone size: -; D gene: TRBD1; CDR3 protein: CASSLRGDTEAFF; CDR3 DNA: TGTGCCAGCAGCCTCAGGGGGGATACTGAAGCTTTCTTT
V gene: TRBV2; J gene: TRBJ2-5; clone size: -; D gene: -; CDR3 protein: CASRERRETQYF; CDR3 DNA: TGTGCCAGCAGGGAGAGAAGGGAGACCCAGTACTTC
V gene: TRBV27; J gene: TRBJ2-7; clone size: -; D gene: TRBD1; CDR3 protein: CDTGTGAHEQYF; CDR3 DNA: TGCGACACCGGGACAGGGGCCCACGAGCAGTACTTC
V gene: TRBV4-2; J gene: TRBJ2-3; clone size: -; D gene: TRBD2; CDR3 protein: CASSQAETSGGADTQYF; CDR3 DNA: TGTGCCAGCAGCCAGGCCGAGACTAGCGGGGGTGCAGATACGCAGTATTTT
V gene: TRBV5-1; J gene: TRBJ1-1; clone size: -; D gene: TRBD1; CDR3 protein: CASSLGTGAEAFF; CDR3 DNA: TGCGCCAGCAGCTTGGGGACAGGGGCTGAAGCTTTCTTT
V gene: TRBV30; J gene: TRBJ2-2; clone size: -; D gene: -; CDR3 protein: CAWSLREAGELFF; CDR3 DNA: TGTGCCTGGAGCCTCAGGGAAGCCGGGGAGCTGTTTTTT
V gene: TRBV6-5; J gene: TRBJ2-7; clone size: -; D gene: TRBD1; CDR3 protein: CASSSGGAGQYF; CDR3 DNA: TGTGCCAGCAGTTCAGGGGGCGCCGGGCAGTACTTC
V gene: TRBV27; J gene: TRBJ2-1; clone size: -; D gene: -; CDR3 protein: CASSSGYNEQFF; CDR3 DNA: TGTGCCAGCAGTTCCGGTTACAATGAGCAGTTCTTC
V gene: TRBV7-8; J gene: TRBJ2-7; clone size: -; D gene: TRBD1; CDR3 protein: CASSPPDRAYEQYF; CDR3 DNA: TGTGCCAGCAGCCCACCTGACAGGGCCTACGAGCAGTACTTC
V gene: TRBV27; J gene: TRBJ1-4; clone size: -; D gene: -; CDR3 protein: CASGGGFSEKLFF; CDR3 DNA: TGTGCCAGCGGGGGAGGGTTTAGTGAAAAACTGTTTTTT
V gene: TRBV11-2; J gene: TRBJ1-2; clone size: -; D gene: -; CDR3 protein: CASSLQGIYGYTF; CDR3 DNA: TGTGCCAGCAGCTTACAGGGAATCTATGGCTACACCTTC
V gene: TRBV12-5; J gene: TRBJ2-3; clone size: -; D gene: TRBD2; CDR3 protein: CASGLVLHPRVAGEFTDTQYF; CDR3 DNA: TGTGCTAGTGGTTTGGTACTTCATCCGAGGGTAGCGGGGGAATTCACAGATACGCAGTATTTT
V gene: TRBV30; J gene: TRBJ2-2; clone size: -; D gene: TRBD2; CDR3 protein: CAWGLAGTGELFF; CDR3 DNA: TGTGCCTGGGGACTAGCGGGAACCGGGGAGCTGTTTTTT
V gene: TRBV27; J gene: TRBJ2-7; clone size: once; D gene: -; CDR3 protein: CASSLSGYEQYF; CDR3 DNA: TGTGCCAGCAGTTTATCCGGCTACGAGCAGTACTTC
V gene: TRBV6-1; J gene: TRBJ2-7; clone size: -; D gene: -; CDR3 protein: CASSEGGFPYYEQYF; CDR3 DNA: TGTGCCAGCAGTGAAGGAGGGTTTCCCTACTACGAGCAGTACTTC
V gene: TRBV6-1; J gene: TRBJ2-7; clone size: -; D gene: -; CDR3 protein: CASKDSTYEQYF; CDR3 DNA: TGTGCCAGCAAGGACAGCACGTACGAGCAGTACTTC
V gene: TRBV5-4; J gene: TRBJ1-5; clone size: -; D gene: TRBD1; CDR3 protein: CASSRDRGPLQPQHF; CDR3 DNA: TGTGCCAGCAGCCGGGACAGGGGGCCATTGCAGCCCCAGCATTTT
V gene: TRBV5-1; J gene: TRBJ2-1; clone size: -; D gene: -; CDR3 protein: CASSLDGPYNEQFF; CDR3 DNA: TGCGCCAGCAGCTTGGATGGCCCCTACAATGAGCAGTTCTTC
V gene: TRBV11-3; J gene: TRBJ2-3; clone size: -; D gene: -; CDR3 protein: CASSWGLADLRDTQYF; CDR3 DNA: TGTGCCAGCAGTTGGGGGCTAGCGGACCTTCGGGATACGCAGTATTTT
V gene: TRBV7-6; J gene: TRBJ2-4; clone size: -; D gene: TRBD2; CDR3 protein: CASSLGPGGNIQYF; CDR3 DNA: TGTGCCAGCAGCTTAGGACCCGGGGGGAACATTCAGTACTTC
V gene: TRBV7-9; J gene: TRBJ2-1; clone size: -; D gene: TRBD2; CDR3 protein: CASSLIGVAGGGNEQFF; CDR3 DNA: TGTGCCAGCAGCCTAATAGGGGTAGCGGGAGGGGGCAATGAGCAGTTCTTC
V gene: TRBV7-6; J gene: TRBJ2-1; clone size: -; D gene: -; CDR3 protein: CASSSATWAINNEQFF; CDR3 DNA: TGTGCCAGCAGCTCAGCGACGTGGGCTATTAACAATGAGCAGTTCTTC
V gene: TRBV5-4; J gene: TRBJ1-4; clone size: -; D gene: TRBD1; CDR3 protein: CASSFGRGAWDNEKLFF; CDR3 DNA: TGTGCCAGCAGCTTCGGCAGGGGGGCTTGGGATAATGAAAAACTGTTTTTT